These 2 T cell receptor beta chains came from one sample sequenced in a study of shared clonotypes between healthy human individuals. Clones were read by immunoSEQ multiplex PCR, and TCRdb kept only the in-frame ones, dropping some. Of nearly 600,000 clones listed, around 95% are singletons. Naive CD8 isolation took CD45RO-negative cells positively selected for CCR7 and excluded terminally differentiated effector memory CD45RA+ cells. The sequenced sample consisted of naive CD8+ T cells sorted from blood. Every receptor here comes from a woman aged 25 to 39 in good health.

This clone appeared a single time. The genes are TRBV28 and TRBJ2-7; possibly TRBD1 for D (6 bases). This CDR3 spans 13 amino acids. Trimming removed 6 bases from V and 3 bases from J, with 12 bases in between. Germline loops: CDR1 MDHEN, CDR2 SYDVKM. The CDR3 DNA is TGTGCCAGCAGGGACAGTGGTCGCTACGAGCAGTACTTC. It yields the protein CASRDSGRYEQYF.

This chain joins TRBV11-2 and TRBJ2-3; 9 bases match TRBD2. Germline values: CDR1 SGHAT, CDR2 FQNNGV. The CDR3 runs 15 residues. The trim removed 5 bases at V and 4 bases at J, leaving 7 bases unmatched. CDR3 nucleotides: TGTGCCAGCAGCGGGATAGCGGGAGAGGCAGATACGCAGTATTTT. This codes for CASSGIAGEADTQYF.